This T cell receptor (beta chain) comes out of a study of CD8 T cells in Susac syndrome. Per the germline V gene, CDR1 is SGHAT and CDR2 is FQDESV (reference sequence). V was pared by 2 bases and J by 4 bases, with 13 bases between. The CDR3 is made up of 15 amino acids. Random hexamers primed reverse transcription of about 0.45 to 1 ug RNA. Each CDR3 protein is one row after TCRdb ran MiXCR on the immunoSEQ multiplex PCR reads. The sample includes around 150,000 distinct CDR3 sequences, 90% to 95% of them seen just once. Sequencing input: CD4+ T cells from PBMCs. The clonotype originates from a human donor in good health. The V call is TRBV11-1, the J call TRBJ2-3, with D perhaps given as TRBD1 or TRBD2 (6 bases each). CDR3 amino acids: CASSLLGGRADTQYF. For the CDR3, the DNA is TGTGCCAGCAGCTTATTGGGGGGCAGAGCAGATACGCAGTATTTT.